These 13 T cell receptor beta chains originate from one sample sequenced in a study of glioma-infiltrating T cells after dendritic cell vaccination (dated by TCRdb to the mid-2010s). Library construction relied on the immunoSEQ multiplex PCR assay. This immuneACCESS table, as held by TCRdb, lists in-frame sequences with V and J called but not all clones. Of the missing ones, under half trace to an unresolved V gene in checked studies; the others have no known cause. This sample has approximately 100,000 clones in its table, and 75% to 85% of those were observed once. In total, the top ten clones hold about an eighth of the sample. The input for sequencing was blood, taken before dendritic cell vaccination. The receptor source for this set is a human donor with glioblastoma.

The J gene is TRBJ1-6, the V gene TRBV19; 9 bases are a match to TRBD1. The CDR3 contains 16 residues. Germline loops: CDR1 LNHDA, CDR2 SQIVND (reference sequence). V shed 5 bases, J shed 5 bases, and the junction held 7 bases outside the gene matches. The CDR3 DNA reads TGTGCCAGTAGTGCCGACAGGGGGGGGGATAATTCACCCCTCCACTTT. It encodes CASSADRGGDNSPLHF.

To note about this clone: The DNA is omitted, as the CDR3 cannot be located on it reliably, and the CDR3 follows TCRdb's listing. The same CDR3 can be traced to other DNA sequences in this sample. The gene calls are TRBV12-5 and TRBJ2-7; TRBD1, the table's D call, was not compared with the DNA. The CDR3 length equals 16 residues, ends included. CDR1 and CDR2 (germline): LGHNT, FRNRAP. CDR3 region: CASGLNFGQGSYEQYF.

The rearrangement joins TRBV5-1 to TRBJ1-4; a weak D match, TRBD1 (5 bases). Germline values: CDR1 SGHRS, CDR2 YFSETQ. Trimming shortened V by 1 base and J by 3 bases, and 7 bases separated the two germline ends. This CDR3 comprises 14 residues. This CDR3 is CASSLWGANEKLFF. The CDR3 DNA sequence: TGCGCCAGCAGCTTGTGGGGGGCTAATGAAAAACTGTTTTTT.

V is TRBV2 and J is TRBJ2-3, with a possible D match to TRBD1 (5 bases). CDR3 length: 12 residues. CDR1 SNHLY and CDR2 FYNNEI come from the germline V gene. Trimming took 6 bases from V and 4 from J, leaving 8 bases between them. CDR3 DNA: TGTGCCAGCAGGGTGGGGCCAGATACGCAGTATTTT. The encoded protein is CASRVGPDTQYF.

The V and J genes are TRBV7-3 and TRBJ1-6, with D perhaps matching TRBD1 (5 bases). The CDR3 is 16 amino acids. Trimming stripped 4 bases from V and 5 bases from J, with 15 bases between. Germline loops: CDR1 SGHTA, CDR2 FQGTGA. The CDR3 is CASSSTRGLNNSPLHF. As DNA, the CDR3 is TGTGCCAGCAGCTCCACACGGGGACTCAATAATTCACCCCTCCACTTT. The variable domain in full, with the rest retrieved from reference TRBV7-3 and TRBJ1-6, is GAGVSQTPSNKVTEKGKYVELRCDPISGHTALYWYRQSLGQGPEFLIYFQGTGAADDSGLPNDRFFAVRPEGSVSTLKIQRTERGDSAVYLCASSSTRGLNNSPLHFGNGTRLTVT.

This chain joins TRBV4-3 and TRBJ1-2; D gene uncertain. Germline lookup yields CDR1 LGHNA and CDR2 YSLEER. The CDR3 is 17 residues long. Trimming took 0 bases from V and 4 from J, leaving 18 bases between them. The CDR3 is CASSQEIWADEGYGYTF. For the CDR3, the DNA is TGCGCCAGCAGCCAAGAAATTTGGGCGGACGAGGGCTATGGCTACACCTTC.

This clone was counted only a few times. The chain is built from TRBV27 and TRBJ1-4; perhaps TRBD1 as D (6 bases). This CDR3 is 13 amino acids long. Germline CDR1 MNHEY, CDR2 SMNVEV (reference sequence). Trimming took off 6 bases at V and 4 bases at J, with 9 bases between the two ends. The CDR3 coding sequence is TGTGCCAGCAGCAGGGGAATTAATGAAAAACTGTTTTTT. Translated: CASSRGINEKLFF.

The chain links TRBV7-2 to TRBJ2-7; the match to TRBD1 covers 7 bases. Germline CDR1 and CDR2: SGHTA and FQGNSA. The CDR3 covers 14 residues. J gave up 6 bases and V 1 base, and 6 bases lay outside the gene matches. Written as DNA, the CDR3 is TGTGCCAGCAGCTTAGAAGGACAGGCGTTCGAGCAGTACTTC. Protein: CASSLEGQAFEQYF.

This rearrangement joins TRBV19 to TRBJ2-5; 9 positions match TRBD1. The CDR3 runs 14 residues. Germline assignment: CDR1 LNHDA and CDR2 SQIVND (reference sequence). After removal of 6 bases from V and 4 bases from J, the junction contained 6 bases not matched to a gene. Here the CDR3 reads CASSGTGLGETQYF. The CDR3 DNA follows: TGTGCCAGTAGCGGGACAGGGCTCGGAGAGACCCAGTACTTC.

The chain couples TRBV7-9 to TRBJ1-3; D is unclear. The germline V gene has CDR1 SEHNR and CDR2 FQNEAQ (reference sequence). The CDR3 sequence is 13 residues long. The V end was cut by 5 bases, the J end by 4 bases, with 9 bases between. CDR3 residues: CASSPPGGNTIYF. The CDR3 region has the DNA TGTGCCAGCAGCCCCCCAGGAGGAAACACCATATATTTT.

The rearrangement joins TRBV6-5 to TRBJ1-1; the match to TRBD1 covers 7 bases. This CDR3 contains 14 residues. Trimming cost V 7 bases and J 4 bases; bases outside gene matches: 9. Germline CDR1 reads MNHEY; CDR2 reads SVGAGI. Here the CDR3 reads CASKRTGASTEAFF. The CDR3 DNA is TGTGCCAGCAAACGAACAGGGGCGAGCACTGAAGCTTTCTTT.

The chain uses TRBV7-9 and TRBJ1-6; perhaps TRBD1 as D (6 bases). Trimming left V 5 bases short and J 5 bases short, with 10 bases between. Germline values: CDR1 SEHNR, CDR2 FQNEAQ (reference sequence). The CDR3 runs to 14 residues. The CDR3 sequence is CASSQDRNNSPLHF. The CDR3 region has the DNA TGTGCCAGCAGCCAGGACAGAAATAATTCACCCCTCCACTTT.

Points on this clone: Other nucleotide sequences from this sample produce the same CDR3. V and J are TRBV30 and TRBJ1-2; 11 positions agree with TRBD1. Germline V gene data show CDR1 as GTSNPN and CDR2 as SVGIG (reference sequence). The CDR3 consists of 13 residues. Trimming took 5 bases from V and 3 from J; bases not matched to a gene: 2. CDR3 DNA: TGTGCCTGGGGGGGACAGGGGGACTATGGCTACACCTTC. Translating it yields CAWGGQGDYGYTF.